This T cell receptor (beta chain) derives from a study of CD8 T cells in ankylosing spondylitis. This clonotype turned up a few times. TCRdb reprocessed the 5' RACE reads with MiXCR, giving one entry per CDR3 protein. Found here are 30,000 to 45,000 distinct CDR3 sequences, 13% of them singletons; the top ten hold about a third. J gave up 0 bases and V 0 bases, and 5 bases lay outside the gene matches. This CDR3 has 17 amino acids. CDR1 and CDR2 from the germline V gene are LGHNA and YNFKEQ. Sequenced sample: synovial fluid, either unsorted or a sorted T cell fraction (not recorded which). The TCR comes from a male donor with ankylosing spondylitis. The V and J genes are TRBV4-2 and TRBJ2-1; 7 positions agree with TRBD2. The CDR3 loop reads CASSQDGGGISYNEQFF. In DNA, the CDR3 is TGTGCCAGCAGCCAAGACGGGGGAGGGATCTCCTACAATGAGCAGTTCTTC.